What follows describes a single T cell receptor beta chain. The V gene's germline CDR1 is MNHEY and CDR2 SVGEGT. Trimming took 4 bases from V and 3 from J, leaving 13 bases between them. This CDR3 has 15 amino acids. This record belongs to a study of blood T cell repertoires in COVID-19. Turning to the study itself: The samples span acute and convalescent COVID-19 from the United States, Italy and Spain. In each case, the material was cDNA or gDNA derived from T cells, B-cell-depleted T cells, or PBMCs.

Source study methods: Nucleated cell number was recorded as an estimate derived from reference gene primer amplification. TCRdb's table, derived via immunoSEQ multiplex PCR, lists solely in-frame clones and lacks some. Clonal size and the V and J genes are those of that table, whereas D and trimming came from the DNA. The sample contains 130,000 to 150,000 clones, roughly 80% of which appear only once. The sample was peripheral blood. This receptor was identified in a human donor in a cohort sampled during active COVID-19. The J gene is TRBJ1-5, the V gene TRBV6-2 or TRBV6-3, with no clear D. This CDR3 reads CASSSPVEVNQPQHF. Written as DNA, the CDR3 is TGTGCCAGCAGTTCTCCCGTGGAGGTCAATCAGCCCCAGCATTTT.